The 30 T cell receptor beta chains below were found in one sample sequenced in a study of T cell changes during pregnancy in multiple sclerosis. Profiled with immunoSEQ multiplex PCR; TCRdb holds only in-frame clones, not every one. The sample includes tens of thousands of clones, about 91% of them seen just once. Sequenced here: CD4+ T cells from peripheral blood mononuclear cells, sampled before pregnancy. These receptors were obtained from a female donor with multiple sclerosis, enrolled in a pregnancy study.

The V and J genes are TRBV27 and TRBJ2-7; 7 bases fit TRBD2. This CDR3 region has 13 residues. With 6 bases clipped from V and 3 bases from J, the junction kept 5 bases outside the gene matches. CDR1 and CDR2 (germline): MNHEY, SMNVEV (reference sequence). The CDR3 reads CASRSLAVYEQYF. CDR3 sequence (DNA): TGTGCCAGCAGGAGTCTAGCGGTCTACGAGCAGTACTTC.

This rearrangement joins TRBV19 to TRBJ2-1; 12 bases are shared with TRBD2. CDR1 LNHDA and CDR2 SQIVND come from the germline V gene (reference sequence). Unmatched junction bases numbered 3, after V lost 6 bases and J lost 3 bases. This CDR3 has 15 amino acids. The chain's CDR3 is CASSTGLAGYNEQFF. CDR3 sequence (DNA): TGTGCCAGTAGCACGGGACTAGCGGGCTACAATGAGCAGTTCTTC.

The chain carries TRBV4-2 and TRBJ1-1, with TRBD1 as a possible D gene (5 bases). The CDR3 is 14 amino acids. In germline, CDR1 is LGHNA, CDR2 YNFKEQ. Trimming took off 0 bases at V and 4 bases at J, with 9 bases between the two ends. This chain's CDR3 is CASSQELRGTEAFF. CDR3 nucleotides: TGTGCCAGCAGCCAAGAACTAAGGGGCACTGAAGCTTTCTTT.

The gene calls are TRBV27 and TRBJ1-5; TRBD1 is a possible D gene (6 bases). This CDR3 region has 17 residues. The germline V and J ends were trimmed by 0 bases and 1 base, with 13 bases remaining between them. The germline CDR1 and CDR2 sequences are MNHEY and SMNVEV (reference sequence). The CDR3 DNA follows: TGTGCCAGCAGTTTATCCCGGCCGGGACAAAGCAATCAGCCCCAGCATTTT. This codes for CASSLSRPGQSNQPQHF.

As for this clone: The junction shows a germline mismatch at one end, possibly a read error. The J gene is TRBJ2-7, the V gene TRBV6-1; D gene ambiguous. The CDR3 has 17 amino acids. In germline, CDR1 is MNHNS, CDR2 SASEGT. CDR3 amino acids: CASSAHMKAGRFYEQYF. Here the CDR3 DNA reads TGTGCCAGCAGTGCCCACATGAAAGCAGGCCGCTTCTACGAACAGTACTTC.

This rearrangement joins TRBV7-2 to TRBJ1-2, with D maybe TRBD1 (5 bases). V was trimmed by 1 base and J by 8 bases, leaving 14 bases between them. Germline V gives CDR1 SGHTA, CDR2 FQGNSA. This CDR3 has 14 amino acids. CDR3 bases: TGTGCCAGCAGCTTAGGGTCAGCAGGGCGCGGCTACACCTTC. Protein product: CASSLGSAGRGYTF.

The chain employs TRBV5-1 and TRBJ2-3; maybe TRBD1 (5 bases). V lost 5 bases and J 3 bases, leaving 13 bases between the germline ends. Germline values: CDR1 SGHRS, CDR2 YFSETQ. The CDR3 is 14 amino acids. Written as DNA, the CDR3 is TGCGCCAGCAGTTACGAGACAGAGACAGATACGCAGTATTTT. This gives the protein CASSYETETDTQYF.

V and J are TRBV6-6 and TRBJ1-1; 7 bases fit TRBD1. The CDR3 extends over 14 amino acids. In germline, CDR1 is MNHNY, CDR2 SVGAGI (reference sequence). Unmatched junction bases numbered 6, after V lost 4 bases and J lost 4 bases. CDR3 bases: TGTGCCAGCAGTTCGACAGGGCCCGGCACTGAAGCTTTCTTT. This codes for CASSSTGPGTEAFF.

The chain links TRBV6-6 to TRBJ1-1; unclear D gene. In germline, CDR1 is MNHNY, CDR2 SVGAGI (reference sequence). This CDR3 region has 13 residues. The V gene lost 2 bases and the J gene lost 8 bases, with 12 bases spanning the gap. The CDR3 loop is CASSYNAVREAFF. The CDR3, as DNA: TGTGCCAGCAGTTACAATGCCGTTCGGGAAGCTTTCTTT.

This clone has more than one count but fewer than ten. The gene calls are TRBV7-2 and TRBJ1-6, with D perhaps TRBD1 (5 bases). The CDR3 totals 15 residues. V lost 2 bases to trimming and J lost 10 bases, with 15 bases between them. In germline, CDR1 is SGHTA, CDR2 FQGNSA. This chain's CDR3 is CASSLIWQGNSPLHF. CDR3 in DNA: TGTGCCAGCAGCTTAATCTGGCAGGGAAACTCACCCCTCCACTTT. Drawing the rest from reference TRBV7-2 and TRBJ1-6, the complete variable domain is GAGVSQSPSNKVTEKGKDVELRCDPISGHTALYWYRQSLGQGLEFLIYFQGNSAPDKSGLPSDRFSAERTGGSVSTLTIQRTQQEDSAVYLCASSLIWQGNSPLHFGNGTRLTVT.

V is TRBV4-3 and J is TRBJ1-1; D possibly corresponds to TRBD1 (6 bases). The CDR3 is 13 residues long. Germline V gene sequence: CDR1 LGHNA, CDR2 YSLEER. V was pared by 5 bases and J by 6 bases, with 13 bases between. DNA for the CDR3: TGCGCCAGCAGCAGAAGGGGGGGAGCTGAAGCTTTCTTT. Protein: CASSRRGGAEAFF.

The chain uses TRBV7-2 and TRBJ2-1; 8 bases align to TRBD2. The CDR3 runs 14 residues. After removal of 7 bases from V and 3 bases from J, the junction contained 5 bases not matched to a gene. CDR1 SGHTA and CDR2 FQGNSA come from the germline V gene. In nucleotides, the CDR3 is TGTGCCAGCACCCCCGGGAGGGGCTACAATGAGCAGTTCTTC. The encoded protein is CASTPGRGYNEQFF.

This chain links TRBV5-6 with TRBJ1-2; D may be TRBD1 (6 bases). The V and J ends lost 3 bases and 4 bases respectively, with 19 bases between them. CDR3 length: 16 residues. CDR1 is SGHDT, CDR2 YYEEEE, per germline. The CDR3, as DNA: TGTGCCAGCAGCTATGGAGGGGGGGCGAACCCCTATGGCTACACCTTC. Its translation is CASSYGGGANPYGYTF.

This clone was seen a few times. The chain has TRBV19 and TRBJ2-1; TRBD2 matches at 7 bases. Germline CDR1 is LNHDA and CDR2 is SQIVND (reference sequence). V lost 5 bases to trimming and J lost 10 bases; unmatched junction nucleotides: 8. The CDR3 covers 13 residues. CDR3 coding DNA: TGTGCCAGTAGTTTGAGACTAGCAGGAGAGCAGTTCTTC. Its protein is CASSLRLAGEQFF.

The CDR3 reads CASSEARWGVHTEAFF. In nucleotides, the CDR3 is TGTGCCAGCAGTGAAGCGCGGTGGGGGGTACACACTGAAGCTTTCTTT. This chain joins TRBV6-1 and TRBJ1-1; tentative D call: TRBD1 (5 bases). The ends were cut back, 0 bases at V and 3 bases at J, with 14 bases in the middle. The germline CDR1 and CDR2 sequences are MNHNS and SASEGT. This CDR3 is built from 16 residues.

The chain employs TRBV7-6 and TRBJ1-1, with TRBD1 matching 8 bases. V was clipped by 5 bases and J by 0 bases; unmatched bases: 8. The CDR3 consists of 16 residues. The germline V gene has CDR1 SGHVS and CDR2 FNYEAQ. The CDR3 DNA sequence: TGTGCCAGCAGCACATTGAGGACAGGGATGAACACTGAAGCTTTCTTT. This codes for CASSTLRTGMNTEAFF. Looking up the rest from reference TRBV7-6 and TRBJ1-1 gives the full variable domain: GAGVSQSPRYKVTKRGQDVALRCDPISGHVSLYWYRQALGQGPEFLTYFNYEAQQDKSGLPNDRFSAERPEGSISTLTIQRTEQRDSAMYRCASSTLRTGMNTEAFFGQGTRLTVV.

This chain connects TRBV6-5 to TRBJ1-2; no reliable D call. Trimming removed 2 bases from V and 0 bases from J, with 10 bases in between. CDR1 and CDR2 from the germline V gene are MNHEY and SVGAGI. The length of the CDR3 is 15 residues. The CDR3 sequence is CASSYSAGTNYGYTF. The DNA of the CDR3 is TGTGCCAGCAGTTACAGTGCAGGTACTAACTATGGCTACACCTTC.

The V and J genes are TRBV4-1 and TRBJ1-4; D possibly corresponds to TRBD1 (5 bases). Germline loops: CDR1 MGHRA, CDR2 YSYEKL. This CDR3 is 16 amino acids long. V lost 1 base and J lost 0, with 9 bases in between. The CDR3 bases are TGCGCCAGCAGCCAAGGGACACTTCCAACTAATGAAAAACTGTTTTTT. Its protein product is CASSQGTLPTNEKLFF.

The genes are TRBV5-4 and TRBJ2-5; 8 bases match TRBD2. Germline V CDR1 and CDR2: SGHNT, YYREEE (reference sequence). The CDR3 runs 15 residues. V shed 2 bases and J 1 base; nucleotides not matched to a gene: 4. The CDR3 sequence is CASSFGGGSQETQYF. The DNA for the CDR3 is TGTGCCAGCAGCTTTGGCGGGGGGTCCCAAGAGACCCAGTACTTC. The full variable domain, completed using reference TRBV5-4 and TRBJ2-5, is ETGVTQSPTHLIKTRGQQVTLRCSSQSGHNTVSWYQQALGQGPQFIFQYYREEENGRGNFPPRFSGLQFPNYSSELNVNALELDDSALYLCASSFGGGSQETQYFGPGTRLLVL.

V gene TRBV11-2 combines with J gene TRBJ2-3, with 10 bases fitting TRBD2. CDR1 SGHAT and CDR2 FQNNGV come from the germline V gene. This CDR3 has 17 amino acids. V was clipped by 5 bases and J by 1 base; unmatched bases: 9. DNA for the CDR3: TGTGCCAGCAGCAGGGGACGGGGGACTAGCGGCACAGATACGCAGTATTTT. It specifies CASSRGRGTSGTDTQYF.

This chain's CDR3 is CASSLQGSGNTIYF. The CDR3 DNA sequence: TGTGCCAGCAGCTTACAGGGCTCTGGAAACACCATATATTTT. The chain carries TRBV7-2 and TRBJ1-3; tentative D call: TRBD1 (5 bases). The length of the CDR3 is 14 residues. CDR1 SGHTA and CDR2 FQGNSA come from the germline V gene. The germline V and J ends were trimmed by 2 bases and 0 bases, with 5 bases remaining between them.

V and J are TRBV7-2 and TRBJ1-1; 10 bases are a match to TRBD1. The ends lost 5 bases at V and 5 bases at J; junction bases unmatched: 11. The CDR3 totals 16 residues. Germline V gene lookup returns CDR1 SGHTA and CDR2 FQGNSA. In DNA form, the CDR3 reads TGTGCCAGCAGCATGGGACAGGGGTTACGCGGGACTGAAGCTTTCTTT. Residues: CASSMGQGLRGTEAFF. Combining the CDR3 with reference TRBV7-2 and TRBJ1-1 gives the whole variable domain GAGVSQSPSNKVTEKGKDVELRCDPISGHTALYWYRQSLGQGLEFLIYFQGNSAPDKSGLPSDRFSAERTGGSVSTLTIQRTQQEDSAVYLCASSMGQGLRGTEAFFGQGTRLTVV.

A few counts support this clone. The chain carries TRBV7-9 and TRBJ1-2; D unclear. Trimming cost V 2 bases and J 5 bases, with 12 bases left between them. This CDR3 contains 14 residues. The V gene's germline CDR1 is SEHNR and CDR2 FQNEAQ (reference sequence). The CDR3 DNA sequence: TGTGCCAGCAGCTTATCCGGGGTAGGATATGGCTACACCTTC. Residues: CASSLSGVGYGYTF.

Of note for this clone: The junction and the germline gene differ at one end; a read error may be behind it. This chain joins TRBV7-7 and TRBJ2-3; perhaps TRBD1 as D (5 bases). The CDR3 sequence is 14 residues long. Germline V gene lookup returns CDR1 SSHAT and CDR2 FNYEAQ (reference sequence). CDR3 region: CASSFSAGIDTQYF. Written as DNA, the CDR3 is TGTGCTAGCAGCTTCTCAGCAGGGATAGATACGCAGTATTTT.

This clone has just one count. The V and J genes are TRBV7-9 and TRBJ1-2; 10 nucleotides align to TRBD1. V shed 5 bases, J shed 0 bases, and the junction held 9 bases outside the gene matches. Germline V gene data show CDR1 as SEHNR and CDR2 as FQNEAQ (reference sequence). The CDR3 has 17 residues. CDR3 nucleotide sequence: TGTGCCAGCAGCCAAGGGACAGGGGCGGCTTCTAACTATGGCTACACCTTC. Its translation: CASSQGTGAASNYGYTF.

This clone was counted a few times. The V gene is TRBV4-1, the J gene TRBJ1-6, with D hard to call. Between the trimmed V and J ends, which lost 4 bases and 3 bases, there was a span of 13 bases. The CDR3 is 16 residues long. Per the germline V gene, CDR1 is MGHRA and CDR2 is YSYEKL. DNA for the CDR3: TGCGCCAGCAGCCTACGATCCCCGGGCTATAATTCACCCCTCCACTTT. This translates into CASSLRSPGYNSPLHF.

This chain uses TRBV7-2 with TRBJ2-3, with 9 bases matching TRBD1. With 1 base clipped from V and 7 bases from J, the junction kept 3 bases outside the gene matches. This CDR3 comprises 14 residues. Germline V gene sequence: CDR1 SGHTA, CDR2 FQGNSA. The CDR3 sequence is CASSLDRGRNTQYF. CDR3 nucleotide sequence: TGTGCCAGCAGCTTAGACAGGGGGCGGAATACGCAGTATTTT.

The table lists this clone with a count of one. The V gene is TRBV14, the J gene TRBJ2-7; 9 bases line up with TRBD2. V dropped 4 bases and J dropped 5; count of bases not matched to a gene: 9. CDR3 length: 15 residues. Germline V lookup: CDR1 SGHDN, CDR2 FVKESK. The CDR3 sequence: CASSLLAGIKDEQYF. The CDR3, as DNA: TGTGCCAGCAGCCTTCTAGCGGGGATCAAGGACGAGCAGTACTTC.

The chain links TRBV7-3 to TRBJ1-2; maybe TRBD1 (5 bases). The CDR3 is 13 residues long. The germline gives CDR1 SGHTA, CDR2 FQGTGA. The V and J ends lost 1 base and 6 bases respectively, with 9 bases between them. Here the CDR3 reads CASSLIGGDGYTF. CDR3 nucleotide sequence: TGTGCCAGCAGCTTAATTGGGGGGGATGGCTACACCTTC.

This clone was picked up one time. This chain uses TRBV7-9 with TRBJ2-5; 12 bases line up with TRBD2. Germline V lookup: CDR1 SEHNR, CDR2 FQNEAQ (reference sequence). The CDR3 has 16 amino acids. The trim removed 2 bases at V and 5 bases at J, leaving 6 bases unmatched. The CDR3 spells CASSLSSGGAQETQYF. The CDR3 DNA reads as TGTGCCAGCAGCTTATCTAGCGGGGGGGCCCAGGAGACCCAGTACTTC. The entire variable domain, with the rest obtained from reference TRBV7-9 and TRBJ2-5, is as follows: DTGVSQNPRHKITKRGQNVTFRCDPISEHNRLYWYRQTLGQGPEFLTYFQNEAQLEKSRLLSDRFSAERPKGSFSTLEIQRTEQGDSAMYLCASSLSSGGAQETQYFGPGTRLLVL.